The T cell receptor (beta chain) under discussion was sequenced for a study of blood T cell repertoires in COVID-19 (dated by TCRdb to about 2020). About the investigation overall: Samples covering the acute and convalescent phases of COVID-19 were provided by collaborators in the United States, Italy and Spain. The repertoires were made available in a free public database intended to serve as a resource for research on the immune response to SARS-CoV-2. Samples came from the ongoing ImmuneRACE study (first 160 participants) plus 1,254 subjects from 6 global collaborators. Deeply sampled blood TCRbeta repertoires from subjects exposed to, actively infected with, or recovered from COVID-19 were included in the dataset. The material from the prospective study consisted of cDNA or gDNA derived from T cells, B-cell-depleted T cells, or PBMCs. Sample metadata almost always included a de-identified subject ID, COVID-19 status, age in years and sex. Where available, HLA class I and class II types were obtained from metadata supplied by the sample provider rather than from assay-based typing. Results the study describes overall, beyond this receptor: The amount of clinical and demographic metadata varied by source and participant and was provided uncurated.

The collaborating institutions used their own protocols to collect whole blood in K2EDTA tubes. For TCRbeta analysis, collaborators shipped samples as frozen whole blood, isolated PBMCs, or DNA extracted from either of those sample types. TCRbeta CDR3 regions were amplified from genomic DNA by means of the immunoSEQ Assay, a bias-controlled multiplex PCR. The source study handled its data this way. The number of nucleated cells in each sample was estimated by amplification of reference gene primers within the assay. To quantify the absolute abundance of each unique TCRbeta CDR3 rearrangement, sequence reads were collapsed and filtered. For each sample, productive Simpson clonality was calculated by taking the square root of Simpson's diversity index across productive rearrangements. In TCRdb, the immuneACCESS table is reduced to in-frame sequences with V and J assigned. These tables do not hold every clone; where another copy was compared, an unresolved V gene accounts for under half, and the others remain unexplained. The V and J calls and clone size come from that table; D and trimming were worked out from the DNA. This sample lists 190,000 or so clones; around 87% were detected once. The ten largest clones capture less than 3.5% of the sample.

Reading from cysteine to phenylalanine, the CDR3 counts 13 amino acids. Just the 39-base CDR3 DNA is kept, in frame starting at base 1. Via the germline V gene, CDR1 is MDHEN and CDR2 SYDVKM. The junction shows trimming of 7 bases on V and 0 bases on J, plus 9 bases between the germline ends. This clone has only a few counts. This clone's antigen is unknown. Per-nucleotide qualities are absent, and no much larger clonotype sits a single base away. The receptor comes from a man aged 40-49 years with active or convalescent COVID-19. Sequencing used peripheral blood. This chain joins TRBV28 to TRBJ1-1, with the identity of the D gene unclear. The bases are TGTGCCAGCATCTCGTTAATGAACACTGAAGCTTTCTTT. Its translation reads: CASISLMNTEAFF.